The entry below describes one T cell receptor beta chain. The antigen remains undetermined. This specimen comes from a study of T cell repertoires in cytomegalovirus infection. Study-wide context: Both recently identified HLA-C-restricted and well-studied HLA-B-restricted CMV epitopes were used in the study. From public TCR beta signatures came an indication of both CMV infection and matching HLA type.

TCRdb reanalysed the reads using MiXCR and keeps one entry per CDR3 protein. Among fewer than 1,000,000 distinct CDR3 sequences listed, 31% were seen once. Study-level findings and limits: Dominant in the ex vivo response were TCR beta clonotypes restricted by HLA-C and specific for CMV. Individuals carrying CMV plus the relevant HLA were identified by cumulative frequency of public TCR beta families.

The receptor's source is a human donor in good health (CMV status not recorded). Some clones in this sample may be carry-over from other donors' samples. The sequencing here drew on cultured CD8+ T cells from PBMCs, taken from culture after CMV antigen stimulation.

CDR3 coding DNA: TGTGCCAGCAGTGATACCGGGACAGACCCCTACGAGCAGTACTTC. Its protein product is CASSDTGTDPYEQYF. The rearrangement joins TRBV25-1 to TRBJ2-7; 7 nucleotides agree with TRBD1. Germline-derived CDR1 and CDR2 are MGHDK and SYGVNS. The CDR3 totals 15 residues. Trimming removed 3 bases from V and 2 bases from J; junction bases left unmatched: 7.